This TCR beta chain was recorded in a study of blood T cells in healthy people across ages. Germline-derived CDR1 and CDR2 are DFQATT and SNEGSKA (reference sequence). Trimming pared 2 bases from V and 4 bases from J, leaving 11 bases between. The CDR3 runs 13 residues. Next came a second PCR, run for about 7 to 12 cycles, which used a sample-barcoded 5' primer along with a J-beta primer mix. A single record per CDR3 protein comes from TCRdb applying MiXCR to the 5' RACE reads. Among some 730,000 distinct CDR3 sequences listed, about 20% were seen once. This TCR derives from an older man in good health. The sequencing sample was made of blood. The chain uses TRBV20-1 and TRBJ1-1; D not resolved. The CDR3 is CSARSGNPTEAFF. The CDR3 region has the DNA TGCAGTGCTAGATCGGGGAACCCCACTGAAGCTTTCTTT.